A single sample gave rise to the 10 T cell receptor beta chains below, sequenced in a study of blood T cell repertoires in COVID-19. Produced via immunoSEQ multiplex PCR; TCRdb's table is partial and in-frame only. This table has 130,000 or so clones, 55% to 70% appearing once. The sample consisted of peripheral blood. All receptors derive from a woman between 70 and 85 years old with acute or convalescent COVID-19.

In this sample, this clone turned up a few times. V usage is TRBV2 and J usage is TRBJ1-2, with 9 bases fitting TRBD1. The CDR3 spans 14 residues. Germline trimming cut 6 bases from V and 4 bases from J; bases unmatched to any gene: 6. Germline V gene lookup returns CDR1 SNHLY and CDR2 FYNNEI. CDR3 sequence reads: CASRVQGAGYGYTF. The DNA of the CDR3 is TGTGCCAGCAGAGTACAGGGGGCTGGCTATGGCTACACCTTC.

This rearrangement joins TRBV5-1 to TRBJ2-1; 10 nucleotides agree with TRBD2. Unmatched junction bases numbered 3, after V lost 0 bases and J lost 3 bases. In germline, CDR1 is SGHRS, CDR2 YFSETQ. This CDR3 is 16 amino acids long. The CDR3 region is CASSLEVAGGYNEQFF. DNA of the CDR3: TGCGCCAGCAGCTTGGAAGTAGCGGGAGGCTACAATGAGCAGTTCTTC.

The chain joins TRBV7-3 to TRBJ2-1; a weak D match, TRBD2 (6 bases). The CDR3 is made up of 14 amino acids. The germline V and J ends were trimmed by 8 bases and 0 bases, with 11 bases remaining between them. Per germline, CDR1 SGHTA and CDR2 FQGTGA. CDR3 region: CASASGSSYNEQFF. Written as DNA, the CDR3 is TGTGCCAGCGCCAGCGGGTCCTCCTACAATGAGCAGTTCTTC. Full variable domain (outside the CDR3, taken from reference TRBV7-3 and TRBJ2-1): GAGVSQTPSNKVTEKGKYVELRCDPISGHTALYWYRQSLGQGPEFLIYFQGTGAADDSGLPNDRFFAVRPEGSVSTLKIQRTERGDSAVYLCASASGSSYNEQFFGPGTRLTVL.

This chain links TRBV4-1 with TRBJ2-3, with D tentatively TRBD2 (6 bases). This CDR3 is built from 14 residues. V was cut by 1 base and J by 1 base, with 6 bases left in between. The germline V gene encodes CDR1 MGHRA and CDR2 YSYEKL. CDR3 loop: CASSQGGGTDTQYF. The DNA for the CDR3 is TGCGCCAGCAGCCAAGGCGGGGGCACAGATACGCAGTATTTT.

J is TRBJ1-5 and V is TRBV15; no clear D. This CDR3 is 12 amino acids long. Germline loops: CDR1 LNHNV, CDR2 YYDKDF (reference sequence). The germline V and J ends were trimmed by 3 bases and 9 bases, with 9 bases remaining between them. The CDR3 region has the DNA TGTGCCACCAGCAGCCCGCCGGGGCCCCAGCATTTT. Amino acid sequence: CATSSPPGPQHF.

The chain is built from TRBV19 and TRBJ2-5, with 10 bases aligning to TRBD2. The CDR3 consists of 15 residues. The ends lost 6 bases at V and 1 base at J; junction bases unmatched: 5. CDR1 and CDR2 (germline): LNHDA, SQIVND (reference sequence). DNA of the CDR3: TGTGCCAGTAGATTGAGCGGGAGGGTCCAAGAGACCCAGTACTTC. It is translated as CASRLSGRVQETQYF.

V gene TRBV5-1 combines with J gene TRBJ1-2; TRBD1 might be the D (5 bases). V lost 0 bases and J 3 bases, leaving 12 bases between the germline ends. This CDR3 region has 15 residues. Germline V gene sequence: CDR1 SGHRS, CDR2 YFSETQ. In nucleotides, the CDR3 is TGCGCCAGCAGCTTGGACCCAGGGAGGGACTATGGCTACACCTTC. Translated: CASSLDPGRDYGYTF.

J is TRBJ1-1 and V is TRBV13, with TRBD1 matching 11 bases. Germline V gene data show CDR1 as PRHDT and CDR2 as FYEKMQ (reference sequence). With 6 bases clipped from V and 4 bases from J, the junction kept 7 bases outside the gene matches. The CDR3 length is 15 residues. The CDR3 reads CASRGQGGLSTEAFF. The CDR3 nucleotides are TGTGCCAGCAGGGGACAGGGGGGGCTTAGCACTGAAGCTTTCTTT.

Only a few counts were recorded for this clone. J is TRBJ2-1 and V is TRBV11-3, with D maybe TRBD2 (6 bases). The V end was cut by 4 bases, the J end by 2 bases, with 12 bases between. Germline V gives CDR1 SGHNT, CDR2 YENEEA. This CDR3 spans 15 amino acids. In DNA, the CDR3 is TGTGCCAGCAGCTCGGGAGCACCCGCCTACAATGAGCAGTTCTTC. This codes for CASSSGAPAYNEQFF.

This sequence joins TRBV7-9 and TRBJ2-1; 9 bases line up with TRBD1. Germline lookup yields CDR1 SEHNR and CDR2 FQNEAQ (reference sequence). Trimming cost V 5 bases and J 3 bases; bases outside gene matches: 11. The length of the CDR3 is 17 residues. The CDR3 DNA follows: TGTGCCAGCAGCCGAGTAAAACAGGGGGCCTACTACAATGAGCAGTTCTTC. Protein product: CASSRVKQGAYYNEQFF.